The sequence of this T cell receptor beta chain was determined in a study of T cells in Graves' hyperthyroidism and ophthalmopathy. Study-level results: Blood also held most thyroid clonotypes expanded beyond 0.001. Ophthalmopathy was separated from stable hyperthyroidism by a 13 V-J model.

From RNA transcripts, TCR beta CDR3 regions were amplified. RT-PCR in the first round (using the HTBI primer set) targeted the TCR CDR3. TCRdb re-derived calls from the multiplex PCR reads in MiXCR, one entry per CDR3 protein. The sample records roughly 640,000 distinct CDR3 sequences, about a sixth being singletons. Inclusion characteristics of ophthalmopathy patients comprised a Clinical Activity Score of at least 3, a NOSPECS grade of at least 4, and duration under 3 months. This sample holds PBMCs from about 10 ml fresh peripheral blood. Germline CDR1 LNHDA, CDR2 SQIVND (reference sequence). Trimming at V came to 1 base and at J to 7 bases, leaving 12 bases not matched to a gene. The CDR3 runs 17 residues. Of note for this clonotype: What it binds is unknown.

The rearrangement uses TRBV19 and TRBJ1-1; 10 bases fit TRBD1. The sample comprised blood. This TCR derives from a woman in her 40s with Graves' ophthalmopathy. CDR3 DNA sequence: TGTGCCAGTAGTATAGCCCCGCCCGGGACAGGGGCGATTGAAGCTTTCTTT. Translating gives CASSIAPPGTGAIEAFF.